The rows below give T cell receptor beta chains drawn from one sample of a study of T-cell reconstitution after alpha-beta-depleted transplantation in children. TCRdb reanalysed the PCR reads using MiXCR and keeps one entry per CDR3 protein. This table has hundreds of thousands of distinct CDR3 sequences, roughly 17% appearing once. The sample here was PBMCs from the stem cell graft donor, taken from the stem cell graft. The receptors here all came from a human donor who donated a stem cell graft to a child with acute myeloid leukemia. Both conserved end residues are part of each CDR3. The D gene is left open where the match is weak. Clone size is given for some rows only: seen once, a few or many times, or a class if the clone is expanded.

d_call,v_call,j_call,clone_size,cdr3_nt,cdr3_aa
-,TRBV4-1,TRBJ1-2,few,TGCGCCAGCAGCCAAGTCTGGGGACAAAACTATGGCTACACCTTC,CASSQVWGQNYGYTF
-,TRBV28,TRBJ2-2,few,TGTGCCATCCCCAACGACCGGGGTACGAACACCGGGGAGCTGTTTTTT,CAIPNDRGTNTGELFF
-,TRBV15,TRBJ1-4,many,TGTGCCACCAGCAGAGATGGGGCCGCAACTAATGAAAAACTGTTTTTT,CATSRDGAATNEKLFF
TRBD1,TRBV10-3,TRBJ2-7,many,TGTGCCATCAGCCCCGGGACAGGGGACTACGAGCAGTACTTC,CAISPGTGDYEQYF
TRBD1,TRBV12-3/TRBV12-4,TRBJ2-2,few,TGTGCCAGCAGTTTAGGATGGGACAGGGGGAACGGGGAGCTGTTTTTT,CASSLGWDRGNGELFF
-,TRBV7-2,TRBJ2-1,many,TGTGCCAGCAGCTTTCAGGAGCAGTTCTTC,CASSFQEQFF
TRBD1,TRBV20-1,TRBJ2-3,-,TGCAGTGCTGCCGACAGGGCCACAGATACGCAGTATTTT,CSAADRATDTQYF
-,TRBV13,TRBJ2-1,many,TGTGCCAGCAGCACCCAGGGGGGGGATGAGCAGTTCTTC,CASSTQGGDEQFF
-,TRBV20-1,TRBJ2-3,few,TGCCAAGCAGGCCCTAGCACAGATACGCAGTATTTT,CQAGPSTDTQYF
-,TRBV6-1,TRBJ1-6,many,TGTGCCAGCAGCCGAACAGGGCGCGGGTATTCACCCCTCCACTTT,CASSRTGRGYSPLHF
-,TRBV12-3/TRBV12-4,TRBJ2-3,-,TGTGCCAGCAGTTTTACTTCAGATACGCAGTATTTT,CASSFTSDTQYF
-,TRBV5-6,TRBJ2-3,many,TGTGCCAGCAGCCCGTACGACAGGCCACAAAACACAGATACGCAGTATTTT,CASSPYDRPQNTDTQYF
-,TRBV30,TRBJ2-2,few,TGTGCCTGGAGTGTACGAGGACAGACGAACACCGGGGAGCTGTTTTTT,CAWSVRGQTNTGELFF
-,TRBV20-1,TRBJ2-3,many,TGCAGTGCTACTATGGGGGGATCCACAGATACGCAGTATTTT,CSATMGGSTDTQYF
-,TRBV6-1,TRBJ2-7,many,TGTGCCAGCGGCCCGGACAGCTCCTACGAGCAGTACTTC,CASGPDSSYEQYF
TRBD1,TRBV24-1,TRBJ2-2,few,TGTGCCACCAGTGACCCCGGACAGGGAGGTAACACCGGGGAGCTGTTTTTT,CATSDPGQGGNTGELFF
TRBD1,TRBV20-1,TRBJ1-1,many,TGCAGTGCTAGAGGGGGACAGCGGAACACTGAAGCTTTCTTT,CSARGGQRNTEAFF
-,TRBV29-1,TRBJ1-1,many,TGCAGCGTTGAAGATCCGAGGGGAGTAGGAGCTTTCTTT,CSVEDPRGVGAFF
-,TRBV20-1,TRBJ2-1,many,TGCAGTGCCATTCGGGGAATCACCTACAATGAGCAGTTCTTC,CSAIRGITYNEQFF
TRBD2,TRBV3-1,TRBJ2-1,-,TGTGCCAGCAGCCCCTGGCGGGGGGAATGCAATGAGCAGTTCTTC,CASSPWRGECNEQFF
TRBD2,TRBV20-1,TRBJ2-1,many,TGCAGCCTCGTACTCGGGGGGACCCCCCAGCAGTTCTTC,CSLVLGGTPQQFF
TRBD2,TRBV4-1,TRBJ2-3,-,TGCGCCAGCAGCCTCGGAAGGTCTAGCGGGTTTAACACAGATACGCAGTATTTT,CASSLGRSSGFNTDTQYF
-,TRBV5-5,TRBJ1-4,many,TGTGCCAGCAGCTTGACGGGAAAGGGCGAAAAACTGTTTTTT,CASSLTGKGEKLFF
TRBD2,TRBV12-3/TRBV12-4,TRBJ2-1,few,TGTGCCAGCAGTTTCCAAGCGGGGCGAAGCTACAATGAGCAGTTCTTC,CASSFQAGRSYNEQFF
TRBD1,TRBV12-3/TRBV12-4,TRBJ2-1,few,TGTGCCAGTTCAGGGGGTATCACCTACAATGAGCAGTTCTTC,CASSGGITYNEQFF
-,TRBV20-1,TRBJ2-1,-,TGCAGTGCTAGTTCAGGGGAATTCAATGAGCAGTTCTTC,CSASSGEFNEQFF
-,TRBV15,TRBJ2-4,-,TGTGCCACCAGCAGAGGGGCGATTGGGGCCAAAAACATTCAGTACTTC,CATSRGAIGAKNIQYF
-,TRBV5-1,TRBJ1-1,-,TGCGCCAGCAGCCCTAGGGCAGGGTCGGGGACTGAAGCTTTCTTT,CASSPRAGSGTEAFF
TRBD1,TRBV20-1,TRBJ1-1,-,TGCAGTGCTAGAGATTTTACGTCCCCCAGGGGGCAAACTCTGGCTGAAGCTTTCTTT,CSARDFTSPRGQTLAEAFF
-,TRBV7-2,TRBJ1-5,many,TGTGCCAGCAGCTTAGAGGTTACGAGGCCCCAGCATTTT,CASSLEVTRPQHF
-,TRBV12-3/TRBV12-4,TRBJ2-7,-,TGTGCCAGCAGTGGTCCCCAAGGACTCCTTCCAGGACTCGAGCAGTACTTC,CASSGPQGLLPGLEQYF
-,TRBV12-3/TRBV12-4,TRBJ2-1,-,TGTGCCAGCAGTTTAGAGGGGGGGTGGAATGAGCAGTTCTTC,CASSLEGGWNEQFF
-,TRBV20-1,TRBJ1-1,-,TGCAGTGCTAGAGATCCAGGGTCCACTGAAGCTTTCTTT,CSARDPGSTEAFF
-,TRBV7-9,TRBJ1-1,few,TGTGCCAGCAGCTTAAGGGGGGGCGCGGTCACTGAAGCTTTCTTT,CASSLRGGAVTEAFF
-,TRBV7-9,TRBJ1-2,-,TGTGCCAGCAGCTCAATTCAGGCTCCTGGCTACACCTTC,CASSSIQAPGYTF
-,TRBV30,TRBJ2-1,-,TGTGCCTGGAGTGAGCTTTACAATGAGCAGTTCTTC,CAWSELYNEQFF
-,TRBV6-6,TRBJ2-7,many,TGTGCCAGCAGCCCTCCCGCTTACGAGCAGTACTTC,CASSPPAYEQYF
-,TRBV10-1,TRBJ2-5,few,TGCGCCAGCAGTAAGAACCCGGGTCTGCGAGAGACCCAGTACTTC,CASSKNPGLRETQYF
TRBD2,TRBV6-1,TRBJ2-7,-,TGTGCCAGCAATCCCCCCGCGGGGGTCGAGCAGTACTTC,CASNPPAGVEQYF
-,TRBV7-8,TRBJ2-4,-,TGTGCCAGCAGCCCCCCCGGGAACATTCAGTACTTC,CASSPPGNIQYF
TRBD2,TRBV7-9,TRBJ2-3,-,TGTGCCAGCAGCCAGGGTACTAGCGAATTAGATACGCAGTATTTT,CASSQGTSELDTQYF
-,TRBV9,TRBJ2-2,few,TGTGCCAGCAGCGTAGGAGGAAGGGGGGACACCGGGGAGCTGTTTTTT,CASSVGGRGDTGELFF